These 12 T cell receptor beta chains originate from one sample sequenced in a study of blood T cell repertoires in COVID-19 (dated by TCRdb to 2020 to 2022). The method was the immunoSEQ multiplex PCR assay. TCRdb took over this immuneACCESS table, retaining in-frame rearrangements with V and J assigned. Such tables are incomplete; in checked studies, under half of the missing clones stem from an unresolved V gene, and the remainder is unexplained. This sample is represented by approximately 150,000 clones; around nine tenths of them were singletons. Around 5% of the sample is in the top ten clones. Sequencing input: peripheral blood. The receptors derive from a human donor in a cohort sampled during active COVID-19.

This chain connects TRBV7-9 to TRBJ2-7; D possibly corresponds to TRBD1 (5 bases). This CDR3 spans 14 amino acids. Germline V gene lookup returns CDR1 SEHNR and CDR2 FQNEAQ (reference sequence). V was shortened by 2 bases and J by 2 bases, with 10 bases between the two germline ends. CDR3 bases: TGTGCCAGCAGCTTAAGGGGTAGGGCCTACGAGCAGTACTTC. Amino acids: CASSLRGRAYEQYF. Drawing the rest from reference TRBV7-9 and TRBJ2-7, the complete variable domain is DTGVSQNPRHKITKRGQNVTFRCDPISEHNRLYWYRQTLGQGPEFLTYFQNEAQLEKSRLLSDRFSAERPKGSFSTLEIQRTEQGDSAMYLCASSLRGRAYEQYFGPGTRLTVT.

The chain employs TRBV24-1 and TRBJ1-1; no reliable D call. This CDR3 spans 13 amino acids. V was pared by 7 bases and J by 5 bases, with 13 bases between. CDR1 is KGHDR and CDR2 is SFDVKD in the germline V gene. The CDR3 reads CATRDPSGTEAFF. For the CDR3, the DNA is TGTGCCACCAGAGATCCCTCGGGGACTGAAGCTTTCTTT.

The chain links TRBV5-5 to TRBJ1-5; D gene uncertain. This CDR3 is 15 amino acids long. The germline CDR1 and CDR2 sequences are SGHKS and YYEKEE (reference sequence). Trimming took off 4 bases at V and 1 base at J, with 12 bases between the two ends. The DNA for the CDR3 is TGTGCCAGCAGCCCTGTCGGGATGAGCAATCAGCCCCAGCATTTT. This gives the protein CASSPVGMSNQPQHF.

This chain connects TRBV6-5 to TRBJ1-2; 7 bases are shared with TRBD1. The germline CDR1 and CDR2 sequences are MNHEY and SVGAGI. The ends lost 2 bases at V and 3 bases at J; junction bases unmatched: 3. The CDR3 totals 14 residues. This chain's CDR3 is CASSYQTGYYGYTF. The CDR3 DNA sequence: TGTGCCAGCAGTTACCAGACAGGGTACTATGGCTACACCTTC.

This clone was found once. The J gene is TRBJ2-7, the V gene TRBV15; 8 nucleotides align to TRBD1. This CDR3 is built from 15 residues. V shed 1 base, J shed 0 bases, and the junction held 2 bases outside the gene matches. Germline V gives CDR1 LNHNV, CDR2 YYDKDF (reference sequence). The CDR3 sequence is CATSRGGQDSYEQYF. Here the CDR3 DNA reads TGTGCCACCAGCAGAGGGGGACAGGACTCCTACGAGCAGTACTTC.

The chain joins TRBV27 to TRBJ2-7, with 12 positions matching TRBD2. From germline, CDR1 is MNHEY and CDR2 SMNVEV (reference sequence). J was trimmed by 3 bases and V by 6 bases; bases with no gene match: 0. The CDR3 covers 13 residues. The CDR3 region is CASRTSGSYEQYF. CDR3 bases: TGTGCCAGCAGGACTAGCGGGAGCTACGAGCAGTACTTC.

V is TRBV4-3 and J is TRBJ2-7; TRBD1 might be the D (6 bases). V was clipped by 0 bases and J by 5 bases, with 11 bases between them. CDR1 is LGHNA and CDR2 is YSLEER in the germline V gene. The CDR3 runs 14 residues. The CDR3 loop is CASSQDRRGDEQYF. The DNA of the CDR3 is TGCGCCAGCAGCCAAGACCGCAGGGGTGACGAGCAGTACTTC.

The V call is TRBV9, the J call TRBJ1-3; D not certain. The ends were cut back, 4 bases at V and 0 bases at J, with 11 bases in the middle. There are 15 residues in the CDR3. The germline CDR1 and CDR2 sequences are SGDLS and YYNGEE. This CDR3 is CASSLQSSSGNTIYF. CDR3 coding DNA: TGTGCCAGCAGCCTCCAATCGAGCTCTGGAAACACCATATATTTT. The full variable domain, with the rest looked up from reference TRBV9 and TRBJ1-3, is DSGVTQTPKHLITATGQRVTLRCSPRSGDLSVYWYQQSLDQGLQFLIQYYNGEERAKGNILERFSAQQFPDLHSELNLSSLELGDSALYFCASSLQSSSGNTIYFGEGSWLTVV.

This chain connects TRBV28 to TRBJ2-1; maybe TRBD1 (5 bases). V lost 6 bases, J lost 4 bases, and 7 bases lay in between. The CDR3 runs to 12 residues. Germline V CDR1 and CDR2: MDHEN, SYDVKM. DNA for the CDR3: TGTGCCAGCAGGCGACAGTACAATGAGCAGTTCTTC. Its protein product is CASRRQYNEQFF. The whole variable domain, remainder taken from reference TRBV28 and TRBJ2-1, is DVKVTQSSRYLVKRTGEKVFLECVQDMDHENMFWYRQDPGLGLRLIYFSYDVKMKEKGDIPEGYSVSREKKERFSLILESASTNQTSMYLCASRRQYNEQFFGPGTRLTVL.

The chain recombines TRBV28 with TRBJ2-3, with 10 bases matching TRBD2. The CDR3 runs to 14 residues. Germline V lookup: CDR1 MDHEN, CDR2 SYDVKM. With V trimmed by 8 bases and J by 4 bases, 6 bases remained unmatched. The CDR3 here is CASGKRGGPDTQYF. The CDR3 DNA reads TGTGCCAGCGGGAAGCGGGGGGGCCCAGATACGCAGTATTTT. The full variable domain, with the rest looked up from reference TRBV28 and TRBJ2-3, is DVKVTQSSRYLVKRTGEKVFLECVQDMDHENMFWYRQDPGLGLRLIYFSYDVKMKEKGDIPEGYSVSREKKERFSLILESASTNQTSMYLCASGKRGGPDTQYFGPGTRLTVL.

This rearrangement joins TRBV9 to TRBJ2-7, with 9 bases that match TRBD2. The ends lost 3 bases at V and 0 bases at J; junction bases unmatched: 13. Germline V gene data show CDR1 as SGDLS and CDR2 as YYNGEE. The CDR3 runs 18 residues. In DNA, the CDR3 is TGTGCCAGCAGCGCCCTACCTTCGACTAGCGGTAGCTCCTACGAGCAGTACTTC. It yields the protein CASSALPSTSGSSYEQYF.

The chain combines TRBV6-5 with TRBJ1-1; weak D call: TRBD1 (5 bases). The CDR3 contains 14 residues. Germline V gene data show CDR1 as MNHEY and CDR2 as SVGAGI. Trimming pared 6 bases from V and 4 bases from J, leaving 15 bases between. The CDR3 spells CASSPDMSATEAFF. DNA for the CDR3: TGTGCCAGCAGCCCGGACATGTCGGCCACTGAAGCTTTCTTT.